A selection of T cell receptor beta chains follows, all from one sample in a study of long-term antiretroviral therapy in people with HIV. This table comes from immunoSEQ multiplex PCR, and its TCRdb copy is limited to in-frame clones, with some not included. The table has 7,500 to 9,000 clones, approximately 78% seen once; the top ten hold around 25%. Sequences were derived from unsorted PBMCs, sampled 0.6 years before starting antiretroviral therapy. These receptors all stem from a man in his forties or fifties with HIV. CDR3s include the opening cysteine and the closing phenylalanine or tryptophan. The order of the fields is clone size, D gene, J gene, V gene, CDR3 protein, CDR3 DNA. The D gene is left open where the match is weak. Clone size is given for some rows only: seen once, a few or many times, or a class if the clone is expanded.

abundance: NA; d_gene: NA; j_gene: TRBJ1-1; v_gene: TRBV7-9; CDR3aa: CASSLAEDTGAFF; CDR3nt: TGTGCCAGCAGCTTAGCTGAGGACACCGGGGCTTTCTTT
abundance: NA; d_gene: NA; j_gene: TRBJ2-5; v_gene: TRBV7-7; CDR3aa: CASSLTDGGETQYF; CDR3nt: TGTGCCAGCAGCCTCACGGACGGTGGGGAGACCCAGTACTTC
abundance: NA; d_gene: TRBD1; j_gene: TRBJ1-6; v_gene: TRBV9; CDR3aa: CASSSTGGGNSPLHF; CDR3nt: TGTGCCAGCAGCTCCACAGGGGGAGGGAATTCACCCCTCCACTTT
abundance: NA; d_gene: NA; j_gene: TRBJ1-5; v_gene: TRBV4-1; CDR3aa: CASSQDPGASNQPQHF; CDR3nt: TGCGCCAGCAGCCAAGATCCGGGGGCTAGCAATCAGCCCCAGCATTTT
abundance: once; d_gene: NA; j_gene: TRBJ1-2; v_gene: TRBV7-2; CDR3aa: CASSLDRSNYGYTF; CDR3nt: TGTGCCAGCAGCTTAGACAGATCTAACTATGGCTACACCTTC
abundance: NA; d_gene: NA; j_gene: TRBJ1-1; v_gene: TRBV4-1; CDR3aa: CASSRYTERAEAFF; CDR3nt: TGCGCCAGCAGCCGATACACTGAGAGGGCTGAAGCTTTCTTT
abundance: once; d_gene: TRBD1; j_gene: TRBJ1-1; v_gene: TRBV19; CDR3aa: CASSRGQGLNTEAFF; CDR3nt: TGTGCCAGTAGCCGGGGACAGGGGTTGAACACTGAAGCTTTCTTT
abundance: few; d_gene: NA; j_gene: TRBJ1-3; v_gene: TRBV5-1; CDR3aa: CASSLAGGGSRSGNTIYF; CDR3nt: TGCGCCAGCAGCTTGGCCGGGGGAGGGAGCAGATCTGGAAACACCATATATTTT
abundance: NA; d_gene: NA; j_gene: TRBJ1-1; v_gene: TRBV6-5; CDR3aa: CASSYSFTGNTEAFF; CDR3nt: TGTGCCAGCAGTTACTCCTTTACAGGGAACACTGAAGCTTTCTTT
abundance: NA; d_gene: TRBD1; j_gene: TRBJ1-1; v_gene: TRBV5-3; CDR3aa: CASSLWDSDTEAFF; CDR3nt: TGTGCCAGCAGCTTATGGGACAGTGACACTGAAGCTTTCTTT
abundance: once; d_gene: NA; j_gene: TRBJ2-3; v_gene: TRBV7-9; CDR3aa: CASSFDYPLEDTQYF; CDR3nt: TGTGCCAGCAGCTTCGATTATCCCCTAGAGGATACGCAGTATTTT
abundance: NA; d_gene: TRBD1; j_gene: TRBJ2-3; v_gene: TRBV6-5; CDR3aa: CASSSPGQRDTQYF; CDR3nt: TGTGCCAGCAGTTCACCGGGACAGCGAGATACGCAGTATTTT
abundance: NA; d_gene: NA; j_gene: TRBJ2-7; v_gene: TRBV11-3; CDR3aa: CASSLGPGTIYEQYF; CDR3nt: TGTGCCAGCAGTTTGGGGCCCGGGACCATCTACGAGCAGTACTTC
abundance: few; d_gene: NA; j_gene: TRBJ1-1; v_gene: TRBV7-9; CDR3aa: CASKSGTLNTEAFF; CDR3nt: TGTGCCAGCAAATCCGGGACACTGAACACTGAAGCTTTCTTT
abundance: NA; d_gene: NA; j_gene: TRBJ2-7; v_gene: TRBV29-1; CDR3aa: CSVAPQGVSYEQYF; CDR3nt: TGCAGCGTCGCCCCCCAGGGAGTCTCCTACGAGCAGTACTTC
abundance: NA; d_gene: TRBD1; j_gene: TRBJ2-7; v_gene: TRBV19; CDR3aa: CASSASGTGGFEQYF; CDR3nt: TGTGCCAGTAGTGCTTCCGGGACAGGGGGCTTCGAGCAGTACTTC
abundance: NA; d_gene: NA; j_gene: TRBJ1-2; v_gene: TRBV14; CDR3aa: CASKGLDYGYTF; CDR3nt: TGTGCCAGCAAAGGACTGGACTATGGCTACACCTTC
abundance: NA; d_gene: NA; j_gene: TRBJ1-6; v_gene: TRBV11-2; CDR3aa: CASSQGGVWSPLHF; CDR3nt: TGTGCCAGCAGCCAAGGTGGGGTATGGTCACCCCTCCACTTT
abundance: few; d_gene: TRBD1; j_gene: TRBJ1-5; v_gene: TRBV19; CDR3aa: CASSTRDRATSHQPQHF; CDR3nt: TGTGCCAGTAGTACGCGGGACAGGGCGACCTCTCATCAGCCCCAGCATTTT
abundance: NA; d_gene: TRBD1; j_gene: TRBJ2-2; v_gene: TRBV7-8; CDR3aa: CASSLAGGTGNTGELFF; CDR3nt: TGTGCCAGCAGCTTAGCGGGCGGGACAGGGAACACCGGGGAGCTGTTTTTT
abundance: NA; d_gene: TRBD2; j_gene: TRBJ2-1; v_gene: TRBV6-6; CDR3aa: CASSYSGLAGANEQFF; CDR3nt: TGTGCCAGCAGTTACTCGGGACTAGCGGGGGCCAATGAGCAGTTCTTC
abundance: NA; d_gene: NA; j_gene: TRBJ1-5; v_gene: TRBV18; CDR3aa: CASSPGGNQPQHF; CDR3nt: TGTGCCAGCTCACCTGGGGGGAATCAGCCCCAGCATTTT
abundance: NA; d_gene: TRBD2; j_gene: TRBJ2-7; v_gene: TRBV9; CDR3aa: CASSAREGGAYEQYF; CDR3nt: TGTGCCAGCAGCGCGAGGGAGGGAGGGGCCTACGAGCAGTACTTC
abundance: NA; d_gene: NA; j_gene: TRBJ2-3; v_gene: TRBV7-9; CDR3aa: CASSLGQGATDTQYF; CDR3nt: TGTGCCAGCAGCTTAGGGCAGGGTGCAACAGATACGCAGTATTTT
abundance: NA; d_gene: TRBD2; j_gene: TRBJ2-2; v_gene: TRBV10-3; CDR3aa: CAISGTSGGANTGELFF; CDR3nt: TGTGCCATCAGTGGGACTAGCGGGGGGGCGAACACCGGGGAGCTGTTTTTT
abundance: NA; d_gene: NA; j_gene: TRBJ2-7; v_gene: TRBV5-1; CDR3aa: CASSRTGTDSYEQYF; CDR3nt: TGCGCCAGCAGCCGCACCGGGACGGACTCCTACGAGCAGTACTTC
abundance: NA; d_gene: TRBD1; j_gene: TRBJ1-2; v_gene: TRBV7-9; CDR3aa: CASSLADRECYTF; CDR3nt: TGTGCCAGCAGCTTAGCGGACAGGGAGTGTTACACCTTC
abundance: NA; d_gene: TRBD1; j_gene: TRBJ1-6; v_gene: TRBV25-1; CDR3aa: CASSRTGIRNSPLHF; CDR3nt: TGTGCCAGCAGCCGGACAGGGATTAGGAATTCACCCCTCCACTTT
abundance: NA; d_gene: TRBD1; j_gene: TRBJ1-2; v_gene: TRBV27; CDR3aa: CASSLLGRGQGDNYGYTF; CDR3nt: TGTGCCAGCAGTCTACTAGGCAGGGGGCAGGGGGATAACTATGGCTACACCTTC
abundance: few; d_gene: NA; j_gene: TRBJ1-5; v_gene: TRBV2; CDR3aa: CASSEPPQPQHF; CDR3nt: TGTGCCAGCAGTGAACCGCCCCAGCCCCAGCATTTT
abundance: once; d_gene: TRBD1; j_gene: TRBJ2-4; v_gene: TRBV10-3; CDR3aa: CAISERDRGNIQYF; CDR3nt: TGTGCCATCAGTGAGCGAGACAGGGGAAACATTCAGTACTTC
abundance: NA; d_gene: NA; j_gene: TRBJ2-5; v_gene: TRBV7-9; CDR3aa: CASRIGKRESRETQYF; CDR3nt: TGTGCCAGCAGAATAGGGAAGAGGGAAAGCCGAGAGACCCAGTACTTC
abundance: NA; d_gene: TRBD1; j_gene: TRBJ2-5; v_gene: TRBV5-1; CDR3aa: CASSLAGQGVGETQYF; CDR3nt: TGCGCCAGCAGCTTGGCTGGACAGGGGGTAGGGGAGACCCAGTACTTC
abundance: NA; d_gene: NA; j_gene: TRBJ2-1; v_gene: TRBV10-2; CDR3aa: CASSVLSGAYNEQFF; CDR3nt: TGCGCCAGCAGTGTTTTGTCGGGGGCCTACAATGAGCAGTTCTTC
abundance: NA; d_gene: NA; j_gene: TRBJ1-4; v_gene: TRBV9; CDR3aa: CASSVASREGTNEKLFF; CDR3nt: TGTGCCAGCAGCGTAGCCTCACGTGAGGGCACTAATGAAAAACTGTTTTTT
abundance: NA; d_gene: NA; j_gene: TRBJ1-6; v_gene: TRBV6-1; CDR3aa: CATKGGVRSPLHF; CDR3nt: TGTGCCACTAAAGGGGGTGTCAGGTCACCCCTCCACTTT
abundance: few; d_gene: NA; j_gene: TRBJ1-5; v_gene: TRBV21-1; CDR3aa: CASSPRTRDRGGNQPQHF; CDR3nt: TGTGCCAGCAGCCCTCGTACCAGGGACAGGGGGGGCAATCAGCCCCAGCATTTT
abundance: NA; d_gene: NA; j_gene: TRBJ2-2; v_gene: TRBV7-6; CDR3aa: CASSLRLNTGELFF; CDR3nt: TGTGCCAGCAGCTTGCGACTCAACACCGGGGAGCTGTTTTTT
abundance: NA; d_gene: TRBD2; j_gene: TRBJ2-3; v_gene: TRBV6-5; CDR3aa: CASSYSTSGGDTQYF; CDR3nt: TGTGCCAGCAGTTACTCGACTAGCGGAGGAGATACGCAGTATTTT
abundance: NA; d_gene: NA; j_gene: TRBJ2-1; v_gene: TRBV7-6; CDR3aa: CASSEGNEQFF; CDR3nt: TGTGCCAGCAGCGAGGGCAATGAGCAGTTCTTC
abundance: NA; d_gene: NA; j_gene: TRBJ2-1; v_gene: TRBV7-9; CDR3aa: CASSLRADNEQFF; CDR3nt: TGTGCCAGCAGCTTACGAGCAGACAATGAGCAGTTCTTC
abundance: NA; d_gene: TRBD2; j_gene: TRBJ2-2; v_gene: TRBV27; CDR3aa: CASSASTSGGYTGELFF; CDR3nt: TGTGCCAGCAGTGCGTCTACTAGCGGGGGCTACACCGGGGAGCTGTTTTTT
abundance: NA; d_gene: NA; j_gene: TRBJ1-3; v_gene: TRBV5-4; CDR3aa: CASSLGREGSGNTIYF; CDR3nt: TGTGCCAGCAGCTTGGGCAGGGAAGGCTCTGGAAACACCATATATTTT
abundance: NA; d_gene: NA; j_gene: TRBJ2-7; v_gene: TRBV6-1; CDR3aa: CASSFGMPGYEQYF; CDR3nt: TGTGCCAGCAGTTTTGGAATGCCTGGCTACGAGCAGTACTTC
abundance: NA; d_gene: NA; j_gene: TRBJ1-2; v_gene: TRBV10-2; CDR3aa: CASSDSGRSYGYTF; CDR3nt: TGCGCCAGCAGTGATTCCGGCCGTAGCTATGGCTACACCTTC
abundance: NA; d_gene: NA; j_gene: TRBJ1-5; v_gene: TRBV7-2; CDR3aa: CASSVAGGNQPQHF; CDR3nt: TGTGCCAGCAGCGTAGCGGGGGGCAATCAGCCCCAGCATTTT
abundance: NA; d_gene: TRBD1; j_gene: TRBJ2-7; v_gene: TRBV6-5; CDR3aa: CASLDRVNEQYF; CDR3nt: TGTGCCAGCCTGGACAGGGTAAACGAGCAGTACTTC
abundance: few; d_gene: NA; j_gene: TRBJ1-3; v_gene: TRBV6-5; CDR3aa: CASSYRESGNTIYF; CDR3nt: TGTGCCAGCAGTTACAGGGAGTCTGGAAACACCATATATTTT